Sequencing of this T cell receptor beta chain was carried out in a study of cytomegalovirus exposure and HLA in healthy donors. This PCR relied on a set of 60 Vbeta primers and 13 Jbeta primers. The data were produced by immunoSEQ multiplex PCR, yet TCRdb's version contains in-frame clones alone and is incomplete. The data contain tens of thousands of clones, approximately 81% of them singletons. This CDR3 spans 16 amino acids. Looked up from germline, CDR1 is WNHNN and CDR2 is SYGVQD (reference sequence). J was trimmed by 2 bases and V by 4 bases; bases with no gene match: 9. The sample taken for sequencing was PBMCs. This sequence was found in a woman in her twenties or thirties in good health and CMV-seropositive. The V call is TRBV10-1, the J call TRBJ2-7, with 9 bases lining up with TRBD1. The CDR3 sequence: CASSGPGQGSAYEQYF. CDR3 DNA sequence: TGCGCCAGCAGTGGCCCAGGACAGGGGTCTGCCTACGAGCAGTACTTC.